This TCR beta chain is drawn from a study of T cell responses to AZD1222 COVID-19 vaccine. The overall study: Second-dose groups at about 4 or about 12 weeks were pooled.

Trimming removed 2 bases at V and 5 bases at J, with 10 bases between. Germline CDR1 MNHEY, CDR2 SMNVEV (reference sequence). The CDR3 is made up of 14 amino acids. Overall study findings and caveats: Clonal diversity was possibly underestimated; the donors were predominantly white British and more often female. Of spike-specific TCRs, nearly half reportedly target regions left unmutated in variants. Repertoire sampling was restricted to post-peak T cell response timepoints.

Profiled with immunoSEQ multiplex PCR; TCRdb holds only in-frame clones, not every one. The sample shows 200,000 to 300,000 clones, 85% to 95% of them seen only once. Worth noting for this clone: Its antigen is undetermined.

This clonotype was obtained from an adult in good health. The sample consisted of peripheral blood, taken on day 0 of AZD1222 vaccination. The genes are TRBV27 and TRBJ2-1; D perhaps matches TRBD1 (6 bases). For the CDR3, the DNA is TGTGCCAGCAGTTTACGGCAGGGGAACAATGAGCAGTTCTTC. It codes for CASSLRQGNNEQFF.